One sample yielded the 2 T cell receptor beta chains listed below, sequenced in a study of cytomegalovirus exposure and HLA in healthy donors. The PCR contained 60 Vbeta and 13 Jbeta primers. Using immunoSEQ multiplex PCR, the repertoire was profiled, and TCRdb retains in-frame clones only, with some absent. The sample includes 180,000 or so clones, about four fifths of them seen just once. The sample taken for sequencing was PBMCs. These receptor sequences come from a woman under 30 in good health and CMV-seronegative.

The gene calls are TRBV6-1 and TRBJ2-5; 8 nucleotides match TRBD2. Germline trimming cut 0 bases from V and 14 bases from J; bases unmatched to any gene: 14. This CDR3 is 15 amino acids long. Germline V lookup: CDR1 MNHNS, CDR2 SASEGT. The CDR3 coding sequence is TGTGCCAGCAGTGAAGCGATGGGAAATAGCGGGACCGCCTACTTC. Translated: CASSEAMGNSGTAYF.

V usage is TRBV29-1 and J usage is TRBJ1-2, with D possibly TRBD1 on 6 matching bases. The germline CDR1 and CDR2 sequences are SQVTM and ANQGSEA. CDR3 length: 12 residues. Trimming pared 5 bases from V and 4 bases from J, leaving 11 bases between. CDR3 loop: CSVRTASYGYTF. CDR3 coding DNA: TGCAGCGTTCGGACAGCTAGCTATGGCTACACCTTC.